This record concerns one TCR beta chain sequence. The target antigen is unknown. The entry originates in a study of blood T cells in healthy people across ages. Whole-study results and caveats: Per million T cells, the diversity of TCR beta decreased roughly linearly as age advanced.

A second roughly 6 to 12 cycle PCR used barcoded and J-beta primers. A tag from a template-switch adaptor with 12 random nucleotides marked each cDNA molecule. Via MiXCR, TCRdb re-called the 5' RACE reads, giving one row per CDR3 protein. The table includes more than 1.4 million distinct CDR3 sequences, 42% detected once. This CDR3 region has 12 residues. V lost 8 bases, J lost 8 bases, and 15 bases lay in between. CDR1 is SNHLY, CDR2 FYNNEI, per germline. Specimen: blood. The TCR sequence derives from a woman aged 18-30 years in good health. The gene calls are TRBV2 and TRBJ1-2, with TRBD1 as a possible D gene (5 bases). The CDR3 DNA is TGTGCCAGCGTTGGACACCTCGGGGGCTACACCTTC. The encoded protein is CASVGHLGGYTF.